This T cell receptor (beta chain) was recovered during a study of cytomegalovirus exposure and HLA in healthy donors (TCRdb year 2017). As for the study more broadly: An earlier analysis of 587 of the donors reported about 280 Gb of sequence data and 95 million to 120 million unique TCR beta sequences obtained from some 200 million T cells. An early release that covered fewer than 800 HLA-typed donors contained approximately 300 gigabases of sequencing data and roughly 84 million unique TCR sequences. Of the roughly 400 genotyped donors, approximately 83% fell in the genetic ancestry cluster associated with self-reported Caucasian donors. The study aimed to test whether cataloging public T cell receptors could reveal signatures of past pathogen exposure. Using immunosequencing, the study profiled T cell repertoires from about 610 subjects and related those repertoires to cytomegalovirus serostatus. Along with the roughly 710-subject first cohort, a separate validation cohort of 120 different subjects was used. The study combined high-throughput TCR immunosequencing, statistical association of individual TCRs with disease status, and machine learning to predict cytomegalovirus infection status. To study patterns of TCR occurrence, a later analysis re-analyzed previously published TCR beta repertoires from around 700 donors and added high-resolution HLA genotyping. Rather than using new phenotypic data, the later analysis identified candidate immune exposures from TCR beta sequences and from how often those sequences occurred across donors. To decide whether each TCR beta V gene segment behaved as functional or pseudogenic, an earlier analysis of approximately 590 of the donors relied on high-throughput TCR beta sequencing. Donor age, sex, ethnicity and CMV serostatus were compiled together with the repertoire data. A later genetic analysis used genome-wide SNP genotypes for about 55% of the 666 donors, treating that subset as a discovery cohort. Every discovery cohort repertoire had been produced on one sequencing platform. HLA typing covered class I and class II loci at four-digit resolution. The number of typed donors differed by locus: about 629-630 for A, B, C, DRB1 and DQB1; approximately 520 for DQA1; around 610 for DPA1; and about 450 for DPB1. Because of strong linkage in the cohort, a few DR-DQ haplotypes were treated as single units for association and clustering. On average, around 240,000 unique TCR beta nucleotide sequences were sequenced per donor among about 400 genotyped donors of the cohort, with 15% to 20% of those sequences being non-productive.

Paper-wide results and their limitations: While some public TCRs were present in many individuals, most TCR sequences turned up only very rarely across donors. A later analysis found that HLA-associated TCR beta chains were more clonally expanded and had lower generation probabilities than equally common non-associated chains. In vitro tests confirmed that a few of the cytomegalovirus-associated TCR beta chains recognize cytomegalovirus antigens. Several of the top co-occurrence clusters appeared to be linked to parvovirus B19, influenza, CMV and Epstein-Barr virus, according to a later analysis. This cohort had only TCR beta chains sequenced, and the lack of alpha or paired-chain data limited which features could be detected. The study listed 150 to 200 TCR beta chains as associated with cytomegalovirus. Because HLA typing was unavailable for some donors at each locus, only the typed subset was used in association tests. Because counts were too low, about 17 rarely observed V segments, including chromosome 9 orphons, were excluded from the earlier analysis of fewer than 650 of the donors. The classifier was reported to diagnose cytomegalovirus status with high specificity and sensitivity in both the original and validation cohorts. An earlier analysis of 587 of the donors showed that most TCR beta V segments appeared in productive rearrangements either about 87% or about 30% of the time, which broadly matched IMGT annotations. Assigning TCR associations to individual alleles was difficult when HLA alleles, especially DR and DQ, strongly co-occurred. Presence/absence analyses assumed roughly uniform sequencing depth across donors, an assumption that may not hold. An association between a missense DCLRE1C variant and V-gene and J-gene trimming of TCR beta chains was found in a later genetic analysis and replicated in an independent cohort. Compared with the roughly 670-donor mean, donors in an Asian-associated ancestry cluster had fewer N-insertions in productive TCRs, according to a later genetic analysis. A cluster of highly shared sequence variants was judged likely to represent a technical artifact of the sequencing pipeline. According to a later analysis, most CMV-associated TCR beta chains appeared to be HLA-restricted, and the HLA associations seemed to be driven largely by CMV exposure. A later analysis associated about 17,000 TCR beta sequences with specific HLA alleles at a false discovery rate of 0.05. The only immune exposure information available for the cohort was CMV serostatus. The 87-base-pair reads could not distinguish some IMGT-functional V segments, including TRBV6-2 and TRBV6-3, so those segments were excluded. A further reported finding was that TCR beta sequences accurately predicted the HLA-A and HLA-B alleles for most subjects in the first cohort. Correlated functional status among segregating V segments might reflect linkage disequilibrium, but an unknown experimental factor could not be ruled out. In a later analysis, the rate of TCR association differed among HLA loci, with DRB1 alleles having the most associated TCRs and HLA-C alleles having the fewest. The authors suggested that the approach could potentially be generalized to other disease states and immunological phenotypes.

In total, about 650 healthy bone marrow donors made up the cohort. All cohort members were sampled while nominally healthy, although unrecorded immune exposures were likely present. The donor tested CMV seronegative and was one of the 352 seronegative cohort members. A peripheral blood sample was provided by each donor, and peripheral blood mononuclear cells were used for TCR beta sequencing. The Qiagen DNeasy Blood Extraction Kit was used to extract genomic DNA from the blood cell samples. Inclusive of the bounding cysteine and phenylalanine, the CDR3 is 13 residues long. The CDR3 DNA has 39 bases and is translated from base 1. The germline V gene encodes CDR1 WNHNN and CDR2 SYGVQD (reference sequence). V lost 2 bases and J lost 3 bases; the stretch between them is 8 bases long. About this clone: The antigen this receptor binds is unknown. Per-nucleotide qualities are absent, and no much larger clonotype sits a single base away.

Library prep was done by the immunoSEQ multiplex PCR assay. A mixture of 60 forward primers for TCR Vbeta segments and 13 reverse primers for TCR Jbeta segments was used in the multiplex PCR. A multiplex PCR assay on genomic DNA amplified the CDR3 region of rearranged TCR beta genes. The amplified TCR beta libraries were sequenced on the Illumina HiSeq System as 87-base-pair reads. The authors' analysis ran thus. A later analysis tallied roughly 76 million unique TCR beta chains across the 610 or so repertoires, and approximately 9.9 million of those chains were shared by two or more donors. A nearest-neighbor algorithm error-corrected the raw reads and collapsed the reads into unique sequences, merging closely related sequences to remove PCR and sequencing errors. CDR3 sequences were aligned to IMGT reference sequences to assign V, D and J gene segments. Each retained sequence needed at least a six-nucleotide match to both a V gene segment and a J gene segment. A rearrangement counted as productive if the CDR3 had no stop codons and remained in frame with V and J, and every other rearrangement counted as non-productive. Following IMGT convention, CDR3 was defined as the stretch from the second conserved V-encoded cysteine to the conserved J-encoded phenylalanine. Sequences without an unambiguous match to a single V gene segment were excluded from the earlier analysis of 450 to 650 of the donors. In an earlier analysis of a few hundred of the donors, a V segment was called functional when productive rearrangements were above 56.7%, and segregating when the standard deviation between donors exceeded 5%. To diagnose cytomegalovirus status from the catalog of TCR beta chain sequences, a statistical classification framework was built. V and J gene assignment, in a later analysis, came from comparing TCR nucleotide sequences with IMGT/GENE-DB human TR gene sequences. A later analysis assigned CDR3 sequences and most-parsimonious VDJ recombination scenarios with the TCRdist pipeline. In a later analysis, each TCR beta chain was defined by its CDR3 amino acid sequence together with its V-gene family, and reads lacking a unique V-gene family were excluded. In a later analysis, nearly 600 highly shared, low-generation-probability nucleotide sequences were removed to address suspected cross-contamination and a sequencing artifact. In a later analysis, a clonal expansion index for each public chain was calculated from normalized within-repertoire ranks of inferred template counts. In a later analysis, generation probabilities were computed with a VDJ recombination model fitted to out-of-frame rearrangements, and the resulting probabilities were checked against IGoR. In a later analysis, TCR-TCR, TCR-HLA and TCR-CMV co-occurrence was scored with hypergeometric tests, and a repertoire-size bias correction was applied to TCR pairs. A later analysis estimated false discovery rates by permuting HLA or CMV assignments 20 times. A later analysis grouped co-occurring TCRs with DBSCAN, adding TCRdist sequence similarity when clustering within HLA-allele-positive subsets. Repertoires with fewer than 30,000 or more than 120,000 public chains, plus five repertoires with anomalous nucleotide sharing, were excluded from co-occurrence clustering. Sourced from immuneACCESS, this table was stored by TCRdb with only in-frame sequences that have V and J called. A share of the clones is absent; for the studies checked, an unresolved V gene accounts for under half, and the remainder has no known explanation. The D gene and trimming were derived from the DNA, and the V and J assignments and clone size from that table. Within this sample are roughly 93,000 clones, with around 80% of them counted one time only. The top ten constitute less than 9.5% of the sample.

The sequence derives from a man aged 25 to 45 in good health and CMV-seronegative. Sequenced: PBMCs. Rearrangement joined TRBV10-1 to TRBJ2-7; the D gene is perhaps TRBD1, on 6 matching bases. The DNA reads as follows: TGCGCCAGCAGTGAGCCAGGGGACTACGAGCAGTACTTC. Its product reads: CASSEPGDYEQYF.